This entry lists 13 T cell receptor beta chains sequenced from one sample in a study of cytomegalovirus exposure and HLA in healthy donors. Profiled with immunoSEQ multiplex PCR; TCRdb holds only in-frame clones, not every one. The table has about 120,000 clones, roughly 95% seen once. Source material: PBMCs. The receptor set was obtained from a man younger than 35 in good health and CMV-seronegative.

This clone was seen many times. CDR3 loop: CASSPGLAPYTDTQYF. CDR3 nucleotide sequence: TGTGCCAGCAGCCCGGGACTAGCGCCCTACACAGATACGCAGTATTTT. The chain links TRBV7-9 to TRBJ2-3; 10 positions agree with TRBD2. Trimming at V came to 5 bases and at J to 2 bases, leaving 7 bases not matched to a gene. Per the germline V gene, CDR1 is SEHNR and CDR2 is FQNEAQ (reference sequence). The CDR3 contains 16 residues. Using reference TRBV7-9 and TRBJ2-3 for the parts outside the CDR3, the full variable domain is DTGVSQNPRHKITKRGQNVTFRCDPISEHNRLYWYRQTLGQGPEFLTYFQNEAQLEKSRLLSDRFSAERPKGSFSTLEIQRTEQGDSAMYLCASSPGLAPYTDTQYFGPGTRLTVL.

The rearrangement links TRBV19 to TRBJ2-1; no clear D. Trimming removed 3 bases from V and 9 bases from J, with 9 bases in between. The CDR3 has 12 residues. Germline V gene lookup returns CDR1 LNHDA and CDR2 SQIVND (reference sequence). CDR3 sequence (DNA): TGTGCCAGTAGTATTGATTTCGGTGAGCAGTTCTTC. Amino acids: CASSIDFGEQFF.

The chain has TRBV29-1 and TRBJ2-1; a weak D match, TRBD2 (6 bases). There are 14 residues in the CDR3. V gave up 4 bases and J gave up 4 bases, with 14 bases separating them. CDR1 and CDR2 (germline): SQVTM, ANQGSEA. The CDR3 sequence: CSVVTREKYNEQFF. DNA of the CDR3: TGCAGCGTTGTTACCCGGGAGAAGTACAATGAGCAGTTCTTC.

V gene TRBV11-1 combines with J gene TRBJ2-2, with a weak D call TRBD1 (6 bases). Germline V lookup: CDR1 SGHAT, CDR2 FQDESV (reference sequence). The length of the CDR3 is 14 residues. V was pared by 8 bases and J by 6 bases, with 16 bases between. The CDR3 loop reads CASLSSQGSGELFF. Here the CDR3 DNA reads TGTGCCAGCCTGTCCTCTCAGGGGTCCGGGGAGCTGTTTTTT.

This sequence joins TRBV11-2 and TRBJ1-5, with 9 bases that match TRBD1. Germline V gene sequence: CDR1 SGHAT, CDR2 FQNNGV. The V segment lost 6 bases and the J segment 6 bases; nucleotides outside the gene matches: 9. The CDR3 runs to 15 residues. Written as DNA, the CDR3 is TGTGCCAGCAGTTCTCACAGGGGGCAGGGTCAGCCCCAGCATTTT. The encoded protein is CASSSHRGQGQPQHF.

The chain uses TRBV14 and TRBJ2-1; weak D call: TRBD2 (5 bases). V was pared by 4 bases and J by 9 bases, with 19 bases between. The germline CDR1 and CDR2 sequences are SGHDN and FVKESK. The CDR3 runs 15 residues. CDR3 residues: CASSPKSWAGREQFF. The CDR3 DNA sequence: TGTGCCAGCAGCCCAAAAAGTTGGGCGGGTCGTGAGCAGTTCTTC.

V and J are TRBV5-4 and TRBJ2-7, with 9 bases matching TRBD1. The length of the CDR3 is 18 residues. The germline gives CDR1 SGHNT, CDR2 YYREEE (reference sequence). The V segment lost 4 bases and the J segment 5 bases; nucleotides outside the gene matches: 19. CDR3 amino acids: CASSPLGGVGTGRNEQYF. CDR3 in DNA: TGTGCCAGCAGCCCATTGGGGGGGGTGGGGACAGGGAGGAACGAGCAGTACTTC.

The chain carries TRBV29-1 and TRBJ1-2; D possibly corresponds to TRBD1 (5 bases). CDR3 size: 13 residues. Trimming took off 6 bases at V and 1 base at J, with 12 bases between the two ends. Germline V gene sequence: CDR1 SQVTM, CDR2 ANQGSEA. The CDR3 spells CSVRDSLNYGYTF. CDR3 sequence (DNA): TGCAGCGTCAGGGACTCCCTTAACTATGGCTACACCTTC.

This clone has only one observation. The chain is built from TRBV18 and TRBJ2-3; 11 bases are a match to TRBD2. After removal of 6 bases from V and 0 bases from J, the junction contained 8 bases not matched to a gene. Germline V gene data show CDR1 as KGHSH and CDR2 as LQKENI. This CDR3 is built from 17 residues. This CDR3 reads CASSVLAGVASTDTQYF. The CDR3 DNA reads TGTGCCAGCTCGGTACTAGCGGGAGTTGCCAGCACAGATACGCAGTATTTT. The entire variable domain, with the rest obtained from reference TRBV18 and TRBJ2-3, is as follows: NAGVMQNPRHLVRRRGQEARLRCSPMKGHSHVYWYRQLPEEGLKFMVYLQKENIIDESGMPKERFSAEFPKEGPSILRIQQVVRGDSAAYFCASSVLAGVASTDTQYFGPGTRLTVL.

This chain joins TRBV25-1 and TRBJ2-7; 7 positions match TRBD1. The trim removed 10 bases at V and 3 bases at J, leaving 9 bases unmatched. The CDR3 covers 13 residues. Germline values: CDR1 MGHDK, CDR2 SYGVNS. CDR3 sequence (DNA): TGTGCCACCACGGGACAGTACTACTACGAGCAGTACTTC. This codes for CATTGQYYYEQYF.

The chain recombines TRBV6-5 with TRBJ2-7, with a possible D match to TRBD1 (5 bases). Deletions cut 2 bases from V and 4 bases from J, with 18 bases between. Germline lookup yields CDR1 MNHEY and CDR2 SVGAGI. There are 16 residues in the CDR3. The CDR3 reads CASSYGADSEEYEQYF. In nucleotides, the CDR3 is TGTGCCAGCAGTTACGGGGCAGACTCCGAAGAATACGAGCAGTACTTC.

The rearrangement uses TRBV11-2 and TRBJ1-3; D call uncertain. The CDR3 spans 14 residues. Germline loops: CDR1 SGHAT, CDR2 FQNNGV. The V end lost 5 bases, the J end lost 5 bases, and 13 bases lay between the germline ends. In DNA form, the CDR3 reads TGTGCCAGCAGCCCCGAGCTATTACGAAACACCATATATTTT. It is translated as CASSPELLRNTIYF.

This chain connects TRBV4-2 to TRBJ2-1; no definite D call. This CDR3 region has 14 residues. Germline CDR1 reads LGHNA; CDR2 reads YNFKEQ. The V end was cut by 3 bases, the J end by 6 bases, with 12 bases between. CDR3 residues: CASSHNSGPNEQFF. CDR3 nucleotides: TGTGCCAGCAGCCATAACAGTGGCCCCAATGAGCAGTTCTTC.